The 2 T cell receptor beta chains below come from one sample, sequenced in a study of blood T cell repertoires in COVID-19 (dated by TCRdb to the early 2020s). The library was built by means of the immunoSEQ multiplex PCR assay. TCRdb limited this immuneACCESS table to in-frame rearrangements with V and J called. A share of clones is missing; checked studies link under half to unresolved V genes, and the rest is unexplained. The sample table contains about 190,000 clones; only one count was recorded for approximately 84% of them. The ten biggest clones cover about 3.5% of the sample. Sequencing input: PBMCs or T cells enriched from blood (not recorded which). The receptors originated from a woman under 40 who had recovered from COVID-19.

The chain joins TRBV19 to TRBJ2-3, with D possibly TRBD1 on 6 matching bases. The CDR3 spans 16 residues. Trimming pared 0 bases from V and 1 base from J, leaving 11 bases between. Germline-derived CDR1 and CDR2 are LNHDA and SQIVND (reference sequence). CDR3 bases: TGTGCCAGTAGTATAGAGACAGGCCTGGGCACAGATACGCAGTATTTT. It codes for CASSIETGLGTDTQYF. Full variable domain (outside the CDR3, taken from reference TRBV19 and TRBJ2-3): DGGITQSPKYLFRKEGQNVTLSCEQNLNHDAMYWYRQDPGQGLRLIYYSQIVNDFQKGDIAEGYSVSREKKESFPLTVTSAQKNPTAFYLCASSIETGLGTDTQYFGPGTRLTVL.

V is TRBV18 and J is TRBJ2-6; TRBD1 might be the D (5 bases). The CDR3 is made up of 16 amino acids. Trimming pared 2 bases from V and 0 bases from J, leaving 8 bases between. Germline loops: CDR1 KGHSH, CDR2 LQKENI. The CDR3 reads CASSPRTLSGANVLTF. CDR3 coding DNA: TGTGCCAGCTCACCAAGGACACTCTCTGGGGCCAACGTCCTGACTTTC.